This TCR beta chain was observed in a study of graft-versus-host responses after intestinal transplantation. Overall study context: Anti-thymocyte globulin served as induction for all recipients, who then took tacrolimus and steroids for about 3 years.

Whole-study findings and limits: Among circulating GvH clones, peak levels were associated with early post-transplant declines in HvG clones. Investigators detected GvH clones in recipient marrow, with some emerging earlier in ileum or blood.

This CDR3 is 15 amino acids long. V lost 6 bases and J lost 2; bases outside the gene matches: 9. The V gene's germline CDR1 is SQVTM and CDR2 ANQGSEA. This clone was detected only once. What it binds is not known. This table comes from immunoSEQ multiplex PCR, and its TCRdb copy is limited to in-frame clones, with some not included. The top ten hold 5.5% to 6% of the sample, which has roughly 46,000 clones, roughly 93% seen once. This sequence joins TRBV29-1 and TRBJ1-5; 8 nucleotides match TRBD1. Specimen: PBMCs, collected about 800 days after a first intestinal transplant, on the day of a second. This clonotype was sampled from a human patient who received an intestinal transplant, so some T cells may come from the graft donor. CDR3 protein: CSVATGTGRNQPQHF. Here the CDR3 DNA reads TGCAGCGTCGCAACCGGGACAGGTCGCAATCAGCCCCAGCATTTT.